The clone carrying this TCR beta chain was observed a few times. The authors' processing: Scientists estimated how many nucleated cells there were by amplifying reference gene primers. The data were produced by immunoSEQ multiplex PCR, yet TCRdb's version contains in-frame clones alone and is incomplete. That table supplies the V and J calls and clone size; D and trimming were determined from the DNA. Here the sample spans 100,000 or so clones, 85% to 90% being singletons. With 6 bases clipped from V and 2 bases from J, the junction kept 22 bases outside the gene matches. Germline CDR1 and CDR2: SNHLY and FYNNEI. The CDR3 is 20 amino acids. The entry originates in a study of blood T cell repertoires in COVID-19. The overall study: The origin of the acute and convalescent COVID-19 samples was the United States, Italy and Spain. PBMCs, B-cell-depleted T cells, or T cells provided the cDNA or gDNA that made up the material.

This TCR came from a man aged 50-60 years with acute or convalescent COVID-19. Material: peripheral blood. V and J are TRBV2 and TRBJ2-4; 7 bases agree with TRBD2. The CDR3 DNA sequence: TGTGCCAGCAGAGCCGCCGAGGGCGGGAGCATGGGTGGATCCAAAAACATTCAGTACTTC. It translates to CASRAAEGGSMGGSKNIQYF. The variable domain in full, completed from reference TRBV2 and TRBJ2-4, reads EPEVTQTPSHQVTQMGQEVILRCVPISNHLYFYWYRQILGQKVEFLVSFYNNEISEKSEIFDDQFSVERPDGSNFTLKIRSTKLEDSAMYFCASRAAEGGSMGGSKNIQYFGAGTRLSVL.